The present TCR beta chain was sequenced within a study of shared clonotypes between healthy human individuals. Regarding this clone: What it binds is not known.

V trimming: 7 bases; J trimming: 6 bases; junction bases outside the gene matches: 15. This CDR3 contains 15 residues. CDR1 is MNHEY and CDR2 is SVGAGI in the germline V gene. Using immunoSEQ multiplex PCR, the repertoire was profiled, and TCRdb retains in-frame clones only, with some absent. The data show around 2,000,000 clones, with approximately 94% seen just once and roughly 1% held by the top ten. Overall study results and limits: The naive CD4 repertoires of a handful of donors were compared, and approximately 5.3% of clonotypes were shared.

Naive CD8 cells comprised CD45RO-negative, CCR7-positively selected cells, excluding terminally differentiated effector memory CD45RA+ cells. The rearrangement links TRBV6-5 to TRBJ2-7; 7 nucleotides match TRBD2. Sequencing was performed on naive CD8+ T cells sorted from blood. The receptor comes from a man aged 18 to 30 in good health. The CDR3 spells CASTNWASGNPEQYF. The CDR3 bases are TGTGCCAGCACCAATTGGGCTAGCGGAAATCCCGAGCAGTACTTC.